Following are 26 T cell receptor beta chains from one sample sequenced in a study of cytomegalovirus exposure and HLA in healthy donors. Primers: 60 Vbeta forward and 13 Jbeta reverse. Produced via immunoSEQ multiplex PCR; TCRdb's table is partial and in-frame only. The sample lists 75,000 to 80,000 clones, around 80% seen once, with 1.1% in the top ten. The specimen was PBMCs. The receptor set was obtained from a male donor in good health and CMV-seronegative.

This clone was counted between two and nine times. V gene TRBV11-2 combines with J gene TRBJ1-1; D is perhaps TRBD1 (5 bases). With 5 bases removed from V and 1 base from J, the gap between germline ends came to 8 bases. This CDR3 comprises 13 residues. CDR1 is SGHAT, CDR2 FQNNGV, per germline. The CDR3, as DNA: TGTGCCAGCAGCCAGCAGGGGAACACTGAAGCTTTCTTT. It is translated as CASSQQGNTEAFF.

The rearrangement uses TRBV6-5 and TRBJ1-6, with D tentatively TRBD1 (5 bases). Trimming removed 4 bases at V and 10 bases at J, with 17 bases between. The CDR3 spans 15 residues. Per germline, CDR1 MNHEY and CDR2 SVGAGI. The CDR3 DNA sequence: TGTGCCAGCAGTTCAGACCCGGACATAAAGTCACCCCTCCACTTT. It specifies CASSSDPDIKSPLHF.

The chain has TRBV6-5 and TRBJ2-1, with 7 bases aligning to TRBD2. The CDR3 has 15 amino acids. V shed 1 base, J shed 10 bases, and the junction held 10 bases outside the gene matches. Germline V CDR1 and CDR2: MNHEY, SVGAGI. The DNA for the CDR3 is TGTGCCAGCAGTTACTATGAGGGGAGGGCACGGGAGCAGTTCTTC. Its protein is CASSYYEGRAREQFF.

V usage is TRBV15 and J usage is TRBJ1-2; D is unresolved. CDR1 LNHNV and CDR2 YYDKDF come from the germline V gene (reference sequence). V was trimmed by 6 bases and J by 2 bases, leaving 13 bases between them. The CDR3 is 14 amino acids. CDR3: CATSEVVQNYGYTF. CDR3 nucleotide sequence: TGTGCCACCAGTGAAGTGGTTCAGAACTATGGCTACACCTTC.

Only a few counts were recorded for this clone. Written as DNA, the CDR3 is TGTGCCAGCAGCCCCCGGTACGAGCAGTACTTC. Its translation: CASSPRYEQYF. The rearrangement uses TRBV6-6 and TRBJ2-7; D not certain. The CDR3 covers 11 residues. V was clipped by 6 bases and J by 4 bases, with 7 bases between them. CDR1 is MNHNY and CDR2 is SVGAGI in the germline V gene (reference sequence).

The chain uses TRBV7-6 and TRBJ2-3; 7 nucleotides match TRBD2. CDR3 length: 17 residues. Germline CDR1 reads SGHVS; CDR2 reads FNYEAQ. J gave up 2 bases and V 5 bases, and 13 bases lay outside the gene matches. Here the CDR3 reads CASSALAAQSFTDTQYF. The CDR3 DNA reads TGTGCCAGCAGCGCCCTAGCGGCCCAGTCCTTCACAGATACGCAGTATTTT. Complete variable domain (other parts from reference TRBV7-6 and TRBJ2-3): GAGVSQSPRYKVTKRGQDVALRCDPISGHVSLYWYRQALGQGPEFLTYFNYEAQQDKSGLPNDRFSAERPEGSISTLTIQRTEQRDSAMYRCASSALAAQSFTDTQYFGPGTRLTVL.

The chain combines TRBV15 with TRBJ2-1, with D possibly matching TRBD2 (6 bases). CDR1 LNHNV and CDR2 YYDKDF come from the germline V gene (reference sequence). The CDR3 is made up of 19 amino acids. Trimming took off 0 bases at V and 6 bases at J, with 24 bases between the two ends. The CDR3 loop reads CATSRDFGGDLSLSNEQFF. For the CDR3, the DNA is TGTGCCACCAGCAGAGATTTCGGAGGGGACCTTTCCCTTAGCAATGAGCAGTTCTTC.

J is TRBJ2-5 and V is TRBV25-1; 12 bases are shared with TRBD2. J was trimmed by 5 bases and V by 5 bases; bases with no gene match: 9. Germline CDR1 is MGHDK and CDR2 is SYGVNS. CDR3 length: 16 amino acids. CDR3 protein: CASSFSSGRAGETQYF. DNA for the CDR3: TGTGCCAGCAGTTTTTCTAGCGGGAGGGCGGGGGAGACCCAGTACTTC.

V usage is TRBV27 and J usage is TRBJ1-2, with TRBD1 matching 7 bases. Germline V gene data show CDR1 as MNHEY and CDR2 as SMNVEV (reference sequence). The CDR3 runs 15 residues. V lost 5 bases to trimming and J lost 5 bases; unmatched junction nucleotides: 11. The CDR3 loop reads CASSTQTGSLYGYTF. Here the CDR3 DNA reads TGTGCCAGCAGTACCCAGACAGGGTCGTTATATGGCTACACCTTC.

This clone was seen a single time. The gene calls are TRBV6-6 and TRBJ2-5, with D possibly being TRBD2 (5 bases). The CDR3 consists of 13 residues. Germline V CDR1 and CDR2: MNHNY, SVGAGI (reference sequence). Trimming cost V 6 bases and J 7 bases, with 15 bases left between them. CDR3 protein: CASSRKTGMTQYF. DNA of the CDR3: TGTGCCAGCAGCCGAAAGACGGGAATGACCCAGTACTTC.

The rearrangement uses TRBV7-8 and TRBJ2-1; 9 positions match TRBD2. V was pared by 5 bases and J by 3 bases, with 11 bases of the junction left unmatched. Germline CDR1 is SGHVS and CDR2 is FQNEAQ. CDR3 length equals 17 residues. The CDR3 bases are TGTGCCAGCAGCAGTCGACTAGCGGAAAATCACTACAATGAGCAGTTCTTC. Translated: CASSSRLAENHYNEQFF.

This clone has only one observation. This chain uses TRBV5-4 with TRBJ1-1, with D uncertain. Trimming left V 1 base short and J 1 base short, with 8 bases between. Germline V gene data show CDR1 as SGHNT and CDR2 as YYREEE (reference sequence). The CDR3 is 14 amino acids. The CDR3 DNA follows: TGTGCCAGCAGCTTGCAGACAAAGAACACTGAAGCTTTCTTT. It is translated as CASSLQTKNTEAFF.

The gene calls are TRBV4-2 and TRBJ1-1, with D possibly matching TRBD1 (5 bases). Germline V gene sequence: CDR1 LGHNA, CDR2 YNFKEQ. V lost 0 bases and J 6 bases, leaving 8 bases between the germline ends. The CDR3 totals 13 residues. The DNA of the CDR3 is TGTGCCAGCAGCCAAGAGGGGGGATCTGAAGCTTTCTTT. It specifies CASSQEGGSEAFF.

J is TRBJ2-5 and V is TRBV27; 8 positions match TRBD1. The CDR3 extends over 16 amino acids. V was pared by 4 bases and J by 4 bases, with 11 bases of the junction left unmatched. The germline CDR1 and CDR2 sequences are MNHEY and SMNVEV (reference sequence). The CDR3 bases are TGTGCCAGCAGTTCCAAAGCCGACAGGGGAAGAGAGACCCAGTACTTC. Protein product: CASSSKADRGRETQYF.

The J gene is TRBJ1-4, the V gene TRBV19; possible D gene TRBD1, 5 bases. The CDR3 totals 13 residues. The V gene lost 8 bases and the J gene lost 7 bases, with 14 bases spanning the gap. CDR1 is LNHDA and CDR2 is SQIVND in the germline V gene (reference sequence). DNA for the CDR3: TGTGCCAGTTCTTTGAACGGGGGTGAAAAACTGTTTTTT. As protein: CASSLNGGEKLFF.

This clone was observed once. V usage is TRBV11-1 and J usage is TRBJ2-7, with no clear D. CDR3 length: 13 amino acids. V was pared by 1 base and J by 3 bases, with 7 bases between. From germline, CDR1 is SGHAT and CDR2 FQDESV (reference sequence). In DNA, the CDR3 is TGTGCCAGCAGCTTAGTACCAGACTACGAGCAGTACTTC. It specifies CASSLVPDYEQYF.

This rearrangement joins TRBV2 to TRBJ2-7; the D is unclear. Germline loops: CDR1 SNHLY, CDR2 FYNNEI. There are 12 residues in the CDR3. V was clipped by 8 bases and J by 3 bases, with 11 bases between them. This CDR3 is CASGQDFYEQYF. CDR3 bases: TGTGCCAGCGGGCAGGATTTCTACGAGCAGTACTTC.

The genes are TRBV5-1 and TRBJ1-1; 7 nucleotides line up with TRBD1. The germline gives CDR1 SGHRS, CDR2 YFSETQ. V was pared by 4 bases and J by 1 base, with 4 bases of the junction left unmatched. The CDR3 runs 14 residues. The CDR3 nucleotides read TGCGCCAGCAGCCCCGGGACAGCGAACACTGAAGCTTTCTTT. Amino acids: CASSPGTANTEAFF.

This sequence joins TRBV20-1 and TRBJ1-1; D uncertain. The germline CDR1 and CDR2 sequences are DFQATT and SNEGSKA (reference sequence). The CDR3 length is 10 residues. For the CDR3, the DNA is TGCAGCGCGACAAACACTGAAGCTTTCTTT. Translation gives CSATNTEAFF.

This chain joins TRBV11-3 and TRBJ2-5; D might be TRBD2 (7 bases). Germline CDR1 is SGHNT and CDR2 is YENEEA. Trimming took off 5 bases at V and 2 bases at J, with 15 bases between the two ends. The CDR3 loop spans 15 amino acids. This chain's CDR3 is CASSRGAGRQETQYF. CDR3 DNA sequence: TGTGCCAGCAGCCGGGGGGCGGGGCGACAAGAGACCCAGTACTTC.

The V gene is TRBV19, the J gene TRBJ1-5; D unresolved. Per the germline V gene, CDR1 is LNHDA and CDR2 is SQIVND (reference sequence). Trimming took 8 bases from V and 9 from J, leaving 5 bases between them. The CDR3 length is 9 residues. CDR3: CASYRPQHF. The CDR3 DNA reads as TGTGCCAGTTATCGGCCCCAGCATTTT.

J is TRBJ2-7 and V is TRBV2, with 8 bases that match TRBD2. V gave up 8 bases and J gave up 2 bases; unmatched junction bases: 8. This CDR3 contains 14 residues. CDR1 is SNHLY, CDR2 FYNNEI, per germline. The CDR3 loop reads CASVRAGVPYEQYF. The CDR3 DNA reads as TGTGCCAGCGTGCGAGCGGGGGTCCCCTACGAGCAGTACTTC.

Notes on this clone: The sample holds other DNA sequences that translate to the same CDR3. V gene TRBV13 combines with J gene TRBJ2-6, with 9 bases lining up with TRBD2. This CDR3 is 16 amino acids long. Germline V gene lookup returns CDR1 PRHDT and CDR2 FYEKMQ (reference sequence). CDR3 amino acids: CAAGGGPLSGANVLTF. CDR3 DNA: TGTGCTGCGGGGGGGGGACCGCTCTCTGGGGCCAACGTCCTGACTTTC.

V gene TRBV27 combines with J gene TRBJ1-1; 7 positions agree with TRBD1. Germline trimming cut 7 bases from V and 6 bases from J; bases unmatched to any gene: 5. CDR3 length: 12 amino acids. Looked up from germline, CDR1 is MNHEY and CDR2 is SMNVEV (reference sequence). The CDR3 loop reads CASTGDRAEAFF. The CDR3 nucleotides read TGTGCCAGCACCGGAGACAGGGCTGAAGCTTTCTTT.

The chain joins TRBV9 to TRBJ1-6; D ambiguous. CDR1 SGDLS and CDR2 YYNGEE come from the germline V gene. V was shortened by 0 bases and J by 3 bases, with 19 bases between the two germline ends. The CDR3 runs 19 residues. CDR3 residues: CASSVGPHSPGNYNSPLHF. In DNA form, the CDR3 reads TGTGCCAGCAGCGTAGGCCCGCATAGTCCCGGGAACTATAATTCACCCCTCCACTTT.

The rearrangement uses TRBV19 and TRBJ1-1; TRBD1 is a possible D gene (6 bases). The ends were cut back, 5 bases at V and 1 base at J, with 14 bases in the middle. CDR1 and CDR2 from the germline V gene are LNHDA and SQIVND (reference sequence). The CDR3 loop spans 15 amino acids. Here the CDR3 DNA reads TGTGCCAGTAGTTCACAGGGACCGCAGAACACTGAAGCTTTCTTT. Its translation is CASSSQGPQNTEAFF.